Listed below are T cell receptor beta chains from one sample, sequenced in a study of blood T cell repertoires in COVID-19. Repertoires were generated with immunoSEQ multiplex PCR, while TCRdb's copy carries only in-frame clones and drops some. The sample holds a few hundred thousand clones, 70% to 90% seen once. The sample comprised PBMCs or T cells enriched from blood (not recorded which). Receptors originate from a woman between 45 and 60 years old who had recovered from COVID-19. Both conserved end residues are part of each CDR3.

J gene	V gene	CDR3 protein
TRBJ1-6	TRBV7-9	CASSAPVQGAHSPLHF
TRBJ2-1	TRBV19	CASSIGTTSYNEQFF
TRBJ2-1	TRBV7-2	CASSFWGGHEQFF
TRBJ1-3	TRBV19	CASSTAWTGSGNTIYF
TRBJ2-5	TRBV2	CAVGTQETQYF
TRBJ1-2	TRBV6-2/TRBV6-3	CASSWTGNANYGYTF
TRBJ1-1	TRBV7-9	CASSSGLFGNTEAFF
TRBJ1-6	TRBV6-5	CASSSPDRAHSPLHF
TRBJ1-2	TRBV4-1	CASTSDGRSFYGYTF
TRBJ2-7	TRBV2	CASAGQGAYEQYF
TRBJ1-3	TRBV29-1	CSAGTGFGNTIYF
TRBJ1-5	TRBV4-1	CASSPDRVRNQPQHF
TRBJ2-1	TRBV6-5	CASSYSTGTVYNEQFF
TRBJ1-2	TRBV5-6	CASSLGRASSNYGYTF
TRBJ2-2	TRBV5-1	CASSLTSGNTGELFF
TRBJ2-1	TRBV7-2	CASSPRRSSYNEQFF